This passage covers 13 T cell receptor beta chains from one sample sequenced in a study of graft-versus-host responses after intestinal transplantation (dated by TCRdb to the early 2020s). The library was obtained by the immunoSEQ multiplex PCR assay. TCRdb's version of the immuneACCESS table is confined to in-frame rearrangements and falls short of the full clone set. An unresolved V gene accounts for under half of the shortfall where checked; the remainder is of unknown origin. In all, the sample holds 35,000 to 50,000 clones, and over 85% of those were seen once. The ten largest clones represent roughly 1.6% of the sample. Sequences were derived from PBMCs, sampled about 350 days after intestinal transplant. The source of these receptors is a human patient who received an intestinal transplant, so some T cells may come from the graft donor.

CDR3 in DNA: TGTGCCAGCAGTTACCAGGGGGCGTTGGGCTACACCTTC. The encoded protein is CASSYQGALGYTF. The rearrangement links TRBV6-5 to TRBJ1-2, with TRBD1 matching over 8 bases. Germline V CDR1 and CDR2: MNHEY, SVGAGI. CDR3 length equals 13 residues. With V trimmed by 2 bases and J by 8 bases, 4 bases remained unmatched.

The genes are TRBV10-3 and TRBJ1-5, with 10 nucleotides matching TRBD1. The length of the CDR3 is 13 residues. V was pared by 6 bases and J by 5 bases, with 1 base of the junction left unmatched. Germline V lookup: CDR1 ENHRY, CDR2 SYGVKD. The CDR3 nucleotides are TGTGCCATCAGGGGGACAGGGGATCAGCCCCAGCATTTT. This sequence encodes CAIRGTGDQPQHF.

V usage is TRBV5-5 and J usage is TRBJ2-5; no definite D call. This CDR3 is 14 amino acids long. Germline CDR1 SGHKS, CDR2 YYEKEE (reference sequence). Trimming stripped 2 bases from V and 5 bases from J, with 13 bases between. The CDR3 region has the DNA TGTGCCAGCAGCTTAAAGTTCCTCGGGGAGACCCAGTACTTC. Its translation: CASSLKFLGETQYF.

The chain links TRBV11-1 to TRBJ1-6; D gene uncertain. The V gene lost 3 bases and the J gene lost 8 bases, with 11 bases spanning the gap. The CDR3 is 14 residues long. The germline V gene has CDR1 SGHAT and CDR2 FQDESV (reference sequence). The CDR3 loop reads CASSFSDIHSPLHF. CDR3 DNA: TGTGCCAGCAGCTTTAGTGACATCCATTCACCCCTCCACTTT.

This chain joins TRBV2 and TRBJ2-1; D tentatively reads TRBD1 or TRBD2 (5 bases each). V lost 6 bases and J 15 bases, leaving 18 bases between the germline ends. The length of the CDR3 is 12 residues. Germline CDR1 is SNHLY and CDR2 is FYNNEI. The CDR3 DNA reads TGTGCCAGCAGACCTCCGACACCGAGGGGGTTCTTC. This gives the protein CASRPPTPRGFF.

In this sample, this clone turned up once. This chain links TRBV9 with TRBJ1-3; 10 bases align to TRBD1. The V and J ends lost 4 bases and 7 bases, in that order; junction bases with no gene match: 5. Germline lookup yields CDR1 SGDLS and CDR2 YYNGEE. The CDR3 totals 14 residues. This chain's CDR3 is CASSSPGQGNTIYF. CDR3 sequence (DNA): TGTGCCAGCAGCTCGCCGGGACAGGGGAACACCATATATTTT.

This chain links TRBV13 with TRBJ2-7, with D possibly being TRBD1 or TRBD2 (5 bases each). The CDR3 has 15 amino acids. Germline V CDR1 and CDR2: PRHDT, FYEKMQ (reference sequence). V was shortened by 5 bases and J by 2 bases, with 16 bases between the two germline ends. The CDR3 loop reads CASSLTRDVAYEQYF. The CDR3 bases are TGTGCCAGCAGCCTAACCCGGGACGTAGCCTACGAGCAGTACTTC.

The chain uses TRBV28 and TRBJ2-7; 13 nucleotides match TRBD2. Germline-derived CDR1 and CDR2 are MDHEN and SYDVKM. The CDR3 extends over 16 amino acids. Trimming took 4 bases from V and 3 from J; bases not matched to a gene: 6. In DNA form, the CDR3 reads TGTGCCAGCAGTTCTTGGGGACTAGCGGGATACTACGAGCAGTACTTC. This encodes CASSSWGLAGYYEQYF.

V gene TRBV28 combines with J gene TRBJ2-1, with a weak D call TRBD2 (6 bases). The CDR3 loop spans 12 amino acids. Trimming cost V 1 base and J 12 bases, with 10 bases left between them. Germline V lookup: CDR1 MDHEN, CDR2 SYDVKM. The CDR3: CASSLFLGGQFF. The CDR3 nucleotides read TGTGCCAGCAGTTTATTTCTGGGGGGGCAGTTCTTC. Full variable domain (outside the CDR3, taken from reference TRBV28 and TRBJ2-1): DVKVTQSSRYLVKRTGEKVFLECVQDMDHENMFWYRQDPGLGLRLIYFSYDVKMKEKGDIPEGYSVSREKKERFSLILESASTNQTSMYLCASSLFLGGQFFGPGTRLTVL.

V and J are TRBV2 and TRBJ2-2, with D possibly matching TRBD2 (6 bases). Germline V gene data show CDR1 as SNHLY and CDR2 as FYNNEI. Deletions cut 6 bases from V and 2 bases from J, with 10 bases between. The CDR3 spans 14 residues. In DNA form, the CDR3 reads TGTGCCAGCAGCCCGGGAGATAACACCGGGGAGCTGTTTTTT. This gives the protein CASSPGDNTGELFF.

The gene calls are TRBV27 and TRBJ2-7; 10 positions match TRBD2. This CDR3 has 13 amino acids. Germline V gives CDR1 MNHEY, CDR2 SMNVEV (reference sequence). The ends lost 3 bases at V and 11 bases at J; junction bases unmatched: 7. Here the CDR3 DNA reads TGTGCCAGCAGTTTGGAGGGACTAGCGAAAAAGTACTTC. This codes for CASSLEGLAKKYF.

V usage is TRBV6-6 and J usage is TRBJ2-5, with TRBD2 matching over 8 bases. Germline assignment: CDR1 MNHNY and CDR2 SVGAGI (reference sequence). The length of the CDR3 is 14 residues. The ends lost 6 bases at V and 2 bases at J; junction bases unmatched: 5. The CDR3 loop is CASRTGGGQETQYF. The CDR3 nucleotides are TGTGCCAGCAGGACGGGAGGGGGGCAAGAGACCCAGTACTTC.

This clone was detected only once. The chain is built from TRBV25-1 and TRBJ2-3; 8 bases are shared with TRBD1. The junction had 12 bases not matched to a gene; V was cut back by 7 bases and J by 6 bases. The germline CDR1 and CDR2 sequences are MGHDK and SYGVNS. There are 15 residues in the CDR3. The CDR3 reads CASTISGQGLDTQYF. As DNA, the CDR3 is TGTGCCAGCACTATCTCCGGACAGGGCTTGGATACGCAGTATTTT.